Each of the 18 T cell receptor beta chains below was sequenced from the same sample in a study of identical twins. TCRdb re-called the 5' RACE reads with MiXCR, one entry per CDR3 protein. Seen here are 1.5 million to 2 million distinct CDR3 sequences, less than 40% observed once, and the top ten hold about 0.27%. The sample taken for sequencing was cord blood. The receptor source for this set is a newborn girl in good health.

The V and J genes are TRBV18 and TRBJ2-7; D perhaps matches TRBD1 (6 bases). The V gene's germline CDR1 is KGHSH and CDR2 LQKENI. V dropped 2 bases and J dropped 3 bases, with 14 bases sitting between them. There are 15 residues in the CDR3. CDR3 amino acids: CASSPGDRLLYEQYF. DNA for the CDR3: TGTGCCAGCTCACCAGGAGACAGGTTACTCTACGAGCAGTACTTC.

The chain combines TRBV6-5 with TRBJ1-5, with D possibly being TRBD1 (6 bases). This CDR3 has 20 residues. Germline CDR1 MNHEY, CDR2 SVGAGI. Deletions cut 2 bases from V and 1 base from J, with 24 bases between. This CDR3 is CASSYVYGGRPLRSNQPQHF. The CDR3 coding sequence is TGTGCCAGCAGTTACGTCTACGGGGGGCGACCCCTGAGGAGCAATCAGCCCCAGCATTTT.

The V call is TRBV5-6, the J call TRBJ1-2, with TRBD1 matching over 7 bases. J lost 6 bases, V lost 0 bases, and 2 bases had no gene match. The CDR3 covers 13 residues. Per germline, CDR1 SGHDT and CDR2 YYEEEE. DNA of the CDR3: TGTGCCAGCAGCTTGGAAGGGGGCGATGGCTACACCTTC. This translates into CASSLEGGDGYTF. The full variable domain, its missing parts supplied by reference TRBV5-6 and TRBJ1-2, is DAGVTQSPTHLIKTRGQQVTLRCSPKSGHDTVSWYQQALGQGPQFIFQYYEEEERQRGNFPDRFSGHQFPNYSSELNVNALLLGDSALYLCASSLEGGDGYTFGSGTRLTVV.

This sequence joins TRBV29-1 and TRBJ1-4; 10 nucleotides align to TRBD1. V gave up 4 bases and J gave up 2 bases; unmatched junction bases: 7. This CDR3 spans 16 amino acids. CDR1 and CDR2 (germline): SQVTM, ANQGSEA. CDR3 nucleotide sequence: TGCAGCGTTGGCGTGGGACAGGGGCGCACTAATGAAAAACTGTTTTTT. It codes for CSVGVGQGRTNEKLFF.

The chain employs TRBV9 and TRBJ2-4; 11 bases match TRBD1. The J call may be wrong; the DNA end is better matched by TRBJ2-7. CDR1 and CDR2 from the germline V gene are SGDLS and YYNGEE. CDR3 length equals 17 residues. The CDR3, as DNA: TGTGCCAGCAGCGTAGGGGAGTGGACAGGGGGCAAAGACGAGCAGTACTTC. This encodes CASSVGEWTGGKDEQYF.

This clonotype appeared once. The chain recombines TRBV12-3 or TRBV12-4 with TRBJ1-2; D gene uncertain. Trimming removed 1 base from V and 8 bases from J, with 14 bases in between. This CDR3 is built from 14 residues. CDR3: CASSLDHQSTGYTF. In nucleotides, the CDR3 is TGTGCCAGCAGTTTAGACCATCAGAGTACAGGCTACACCTTC.

V is TRBV24-1 and J is TRBJ2-1; D may match TRBD1 or TRBD2 (6 bases each). Germline CDR1 is KGHDR and CDR2 is SFDVKD. The CDR3 is 16 residues long. V lost 3 bases, J lost 0 bases, and 11 bases lay in between. The CDR3 sequence is CATSDRRGASYNEQFF. For the CDR3, the DNA is TGTGCCACCAGTGATAGGAGGGGGGCCTCCTACAATGAGCAGTTCTTC.

The CDR3 sequence: CASSSYRDRGRQPQHF. In DNA, the CDR3 is TGTGCCAGCAGTTCATACCGGGACAGGGGTCGTCAGCCCCAGCATTTT. The rearrangement joins TRBV6-2 or TRBV6-3 to TRBJ1-5; 10 bases are a match to TRBD1. Losses at the gene ends were 4 bases for V and 6 bases for J; bases not matched to a gene: 9. This CDR3 is built from 16 residues. Germline CDR1 and CDR2: MNHEY and SVGEGT.

The chain employs TRBV7-2 and TRBJ2-3; the D is unclear. The CDR3 contains 17 residues. V gave up 5 bases and J gave up 1 base, with 19 bases separating them. Per the germline V gene, CDR1 is SGHTA and CDR2 is FQGNSA. CDR3 region: CASSPHRGRAGTDTQYF. The CDR3 DNA follows: TGTGCCAGCAGCCCCCACCGCGGCCGGGCCGGCACAGATACGCAGTATTTT.

V usage is TRBV4-2 and J usage is TRBJ2-5; D gene uncertain. Germline CDR1 is LGHNA and CDR2 is YNFKEQ. CDR3 size: 14 residues. The V end was cut by 1 base, the J end by 4 bases, with 10 bases between. In nucleotides, the CDR3 is TGTGCCAGCAGCCAAGTAGCTGGTGGAGAGACCCAGTACTTC. Translated: CASSQVAGGETQYF.

This clonotype has just a few counts. The chain uses TRBV2 and TRBJ2-5; D is tentatively TRBD1 or TRBD2 (5 bases each). The germline gives CDR1 SNHLY, CDR2 FYNNEI. CDR3 size: 14 residues. V dropped 2 bases and J dropped 11 bases, with 18 bases sitting between them. The CDR3 protein is CASSESGRGNEQYF. The CDR3 DNA follows: TGTGCCAGCAGTGAATCAGGGAGAGGGAATGAGCAGTACTTC. Combining the CDR3 with reference TRBV2 and TRBJ2-5 gives the whole variable domain EPEVTQTPSHQVTQMGQEVILRCVPISNHLYFYWYRQILGQKVEFLVSFYNNEISEKSEIFDDQFSVERPDGSNFTLKIRSTKLEDSAMYFCASSESGRGNEQYFGPGTRLLVL.

This clonotype was detected a few times. The chain couples TRBV20-1 to TRBJ2-1; D may correspond to TRBD1 or TRBD2 (7 bases each). V was shortened by 2 bases and J by 7 bases, with 12 bases between the two germline ends. The CDR3 has 13 amino acids. Germline V gene data show CDR1 as DFQATT and CDR2 as SNEGSKA (reference sequence). The CDR3 DNA is TGCAGTGCTAGACAGGGGGGGAAAAATGAGCAGTTCTTC. Translated: CSARQGGKNEQFF.

The chain links TRBV4-3 to TRBJ2-6; D not certain. The CDR3 totals 15 residues. Germline CDR1 reads LGHNA; CDR2 reads YSLEER. Trimming stripped 0 bases from V and 4 bases from J, with 7 bases between. The CDR3 protein is CASSQDGPGANVLTF. Written as DNA, the CDR3 is TGCGCCAGCAGCCAAGATGGTCCCGGGGCCAACGTCCTGACTTTC.

The chain joins TRBV10-3 to TRBJ2-5, with 10 positions matching TRBD2. With 8 bases clipped from V and 11 bases from J, the junction kept 14 bases outside the gene matches. CDR1 and CDR2 (germline): ENHRY, SYGVKD. The CDR3 runs to 14 residues. Here the CDR3 reads CAIEAGGPSNEQYF. The CDR3 nucleotides are TGTGCCATCGAAGCGGGAGGGCCCAGCAATGAGCAGTACTTC.

The J gene is TRBJ2-2, the V gene TRBV11-2, with D possibly TRBD1 on 6 matching bases. The V and J ends lost 0 bases and 6 bases respectively, with 11 bases between them. Germline values: CDR1 SGHAT, CDR2 FQNNGV. This CDR3 contains 15 residues. CDR3 in amino acids: CASSLDPRGSGELFF. The CDR3 region has the DNA TGTGCCAGCAGCTTAGACCCCAGGGGTTCCGGGGAGCTGTTTTTT.

This sequence joins TRBV6-1 and TRBJ2-1; TRBD1 aligns across 10 bases. The end of the DNA fits TRBJ2-7 better, so the J call may be wrong. Germline V gene lookup returns CDR1 MNHNS and CDR2 SASEGT. The CDR3 totals 17 residues. The CDR3 DNA reads as TGTGCCAGCAGTGAAGTCGGCTGGGACAGGGGTAACAATGAGCAGTACTTC. Translation gives CASSEVGWDRGNNEQYF.

The CDR3 region has the DNA TGTGCCAGCAGTTTAGGCCGGGAAGGGGAGCTGTTTTTT. Translated: CASSLGREGELFF. This rearrangement joins TRBV12-3 or TRBV12-4 to TRBJ2-2; D may be TRBD2 (5 bases). CDR3 length: 13 residues. Trimming took 1 base from V and 8 from J, leaving 8 bases between them.

V and J are TRBV20-1 and TRBJ1-1; no clear D. Germline V gives CDR1 DFQATT, CDR2 SNEGSKA (reference sequence). V was cut by 3 bases and J by 8 bases, with 7 bases left in between. The CDR3 sequence is 10 residues long. The CDR3 is CSASGREAFF. As DNA, the CDR3 is TGCAGTGCTAGCGGCAGGGAAGCTTTCTTT.